The T cell receptor (beta chain) under discussion was sequenced for a study of blood T cell repertoires in COVID-19. TCRdb's copy holds only in-frame clones and misses some; the assay was immunoSEQ multiplex PCR. Of more than 90,000 clones in the sample, over 80% were seen once. The CDR3 loop spans 13 amino acids. This TCR derives from a woman in her 70s with acute or convalescent COVID-19. The chain recombines TRBV21-1 with TRBJ1-6; the table names TRBD1, a call not compared with the DNA. TRBV21-1 is termed a pseudogene. Material: peripheral blood. The CDR3 nucleotides are TGTGCCAACCCCGGACAGGGGGCCCCACCCCTCCACTTT. Encoded protein: CANPGQGAPPLHF.